The T cell receptor (beta chain) described here comes from a study of cytomegalovirus exposure and HLA in healthy donors. Trimming left V 0 bases short and J 2 bases short, with 20 bases between. Germline loops: CDR1 SGHNT, CDR2 YYREEE (reference sequence). The CDR3 runs 18 residues. Assay used: immunoSEQ multiplex PCR; TCRdb lists only in-frame clones, some missing. The table shows 150,000 to 160,000 clones, with approximately 86% occurring only once. Sample: PBMCs. The genes are TRBV5-4 and TRBJ1-1, with D perhaps matching TRBD1 (6 bases). The receptor's source is a human donor in good health. CDR3 nucleotides: TGTGCCAGCAGCTTGGACGTGTCAGGGGCGCTTCTCAACACTGAAGCTTTCTTT. Translating it yields CASSLDVSGALLNTEAFF.